The TCR beta chain under discussion was sequenced for a study of cytomegalovirus exposure and HLA in healthy donors. Study-wide findings and caveats: Fewer N-insertions (relative to the 666-donor mean) were reportedly seen in an Asian-associated ancestry cluster in a later analysis. More clonal expansion characterized HLA-associated TCR beta chains than equally common others in a later analysis. V- and J-gene trimming in TCR beta was tied to a missense DCLRE1C variant by an analysis performed later.

CDR3 size: 13 residues. Germline loops: CDR1 SGHTA, CDR2 FQGTGA. Trimming took 6 bases from V and 6 from J; bases not matched to a gene: 5. PCR involved 60 Vbeta and 13 Jbeta primers. Profiling relied on immunoSEQ multiplex PCR, and the TCRdb table lists in-frame clones only, not all of them. The table records 110,000 to 150,000 clones, 76% of them present only once. Healthy individuals who donated bone marrow served as the donors. As regards this clone: Its antigen remains unknown.

The sample was PBMCs. The sequence came from a man between 18 and 29 years old in good health and CMV-seronegative. The chain carries TRBV7-3 and TRBJ1-2, with 9 bases identical to TRBD1. As DNA, the CDR3 is TGTGCCAGCAGGAATACAGGGGGCGATGGCTACACCTTC. Translating it yields CASRNTGGDGYTF.